This is a list of T cell receptor beta chains from one sample in a study of cytomegalovirus exposure and HLA in healthy donors. Sequenced by immunoSEQ multiplex PCR; TCRdb stores in-frame clones only, minus some. The sample contains some 180,000 clones, 75% to 85% of which appear only once. Input material: PBMCs. All receptors come from a man aged 18 to 30 in good health and CMV-seronegative. The CDR3 runs from the conserved cysteine through the conserved F or W. D genes are given only for firm matches. Some rows have no size entry. The others give once, few or many, or a class for an expanded clone.

j_gene: TRBJ2-1
abundance: -
v_gene: TRBV4-2
d_gene: -
CDR3nt: TGTGCCAGCAGCCGAGACCTGCTAGGGAGCTCCTACAATGAGCAGTTCTTC
CDR3aa: CASSRDLLGSSYNEQFF

j_gene: TRBJ2-6
abundance: -
v_gene: TRBV5-1
d_gene: -
CDR3nt: TGCGCCAGCAGCCAACTACGCGGGGGCAGCTCTGGGGCCAACGTCCTGACTTTC
CDR3aa: CASSQLRGGSSGANVLTF

j_gene: TRBJ2-1
abundance: -
v_gene: TRBV6-5
d_gene: -
CDR3nt: TGTGCCAGCAGTTACTCAGGTACCGGGGGAAGGTATGAGCAGTTCTTC
CDR3aa: CASSYSGTGGRYEQFF

j_gene: TRBJ2-7
abundance: -
v_gene: TRBV29-1
d_gene: -
CDR3nt: TGCAGCGTTCCCGGCCCGGGGTACTACGAGCAGTACTTC
CDR3aa: CSVPGPGYYEQYF

j_gene: TRBJ1-2
abundance: -
v_gene: TRBV7-9
d_gene: -
CDR3nt: TGTGCCAGCAGCCCTGTCCTGCCGGGGGATGGCTACACCTTC
CDR3aa: CASSPVLPGDGYTF

j_gene: TRBJ1-3
abundance: -
v_gene: TRBV2
d_gene: -
CDR3nt: TGTGCCAGCAGTCGAGCAGGGGAAATATCTGGAAACACCATATATTTT
CDR3aa: CASSRAGEISGNTIYF

j_gene: TRBJ2-5
abundance: -
v_gene: TRBV4-1
d_gene: -
CDR3nt: TGCGCCAGCAGCCAAGAGCAAACTAACGGGGGACGACAAGAGACCCAGTACTTC
CDR3aa: CASSQEQTNGGRQETQYF

j_gene: TRBJ2-1
abundance: -
v_gene: TRBV7-2
d_gene: TRBD2
CDR3nt: TGTGCCAGCAGCTTATCGGGGACTAGCGGCTACAATGAGCAGTTCTTC
CDR3aa: CASSLSGTSGYNEQFF

j_gene: TRBJ2-5
abundance: -
v_gene: TRBV6-6
d_gene: TRBD1
CDR3nt: TGTGCCAGCAGTTACTCTGGGACAGGGGGCCAAGAGACCCAGTACTTC
CDR3aa: CASSYSGTGGQETQYF

j_gene: TRBJ2-2
abundance: -
v_gene: TRBV19
d_gene: -
CDR3nt: TGTGCCAGTAGTTCCTACCGGCGGTACACCGGGGAGCTGTTTTTT
CDR3aa: CASSSYRRYTGELFF

j_gene: TRBJ2-7
abundance: -
v_gene: TRBV18
d_gene: -
CDR3nt: TGTGCCAGCTCACCAAACCTGCAAGCAGGGTCCTACGAGCAGTACTTC
CDR3aa: CASSPNLQAGSYEQYF

j_gene: TRBJ2-5
abundance: few
v_gene: TRBV6-6
d_gene: -
CDR3nt: TGTGCCAGCAGTTACTCTCCCAGCCAAGAGACCCAGTACTTC
CDR3aa: CASSYSPSQETQYF

j_gene: TRBJ2-1
abundance: many
v_gene: TRBV4-3
d_gene: -
CDR3nt: TGCGCCAGCAGTCACGCTTTGAACGGGAATGAGCAGTTCTTC
CDR3aa: CASSHALNGNEQFF

j_gene: TRBJ1-3
abundance: -
v_gene: TRBV7-2
d_gene: -
CDR3nt: TGTGCCAGCAGCCCCAGAAGCTCTGGAAACACCATATATTTT
CDR3aa: CASSPRSSGNTIYF

j_gene: TRBJ2-1
abundance: -
v_gene: TRBV11-2
d_gene: TRBD2
CDR3nt: TGTGCCAGCAGCTTTGCGGGGGTGGGAAACAATGAGCAGTTCTTC
CDR3aa: CASSFAGVGNNEQFF

j_gene: TRBJ2-7
abundance: -
v_gene: TRBV4-2
d_gene: -
CDR3nt: TGTGCCAGCAGCCAAGCTGGATCCACAGGCTACGAGCAGTACTTC
CDR3aa: CASSQAGSTGYEQYF